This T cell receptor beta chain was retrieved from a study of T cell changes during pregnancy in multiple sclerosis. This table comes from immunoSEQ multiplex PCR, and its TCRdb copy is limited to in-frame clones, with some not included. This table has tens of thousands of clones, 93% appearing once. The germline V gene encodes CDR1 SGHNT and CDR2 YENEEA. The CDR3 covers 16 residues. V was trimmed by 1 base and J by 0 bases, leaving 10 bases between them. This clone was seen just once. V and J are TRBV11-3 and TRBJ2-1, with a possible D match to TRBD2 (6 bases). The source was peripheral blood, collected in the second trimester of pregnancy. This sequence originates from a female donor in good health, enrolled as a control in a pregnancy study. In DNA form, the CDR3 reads TGTGCCAGCAGCTTAGCGGGAGAAATCTCCTACAATGAGCAGTTCTTC. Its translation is CASSLAGEISYNEQFF.